Listed here are 27 T cell receptor beta chains from one sample, sequenced in a study of blood T cell repertoires in COVID-19. Sequenced by immunoSEQ multiplex PCR; TCRdb stores in-frame clones only, minus some. The table has around 260,000 clones, approximately 86% seen once. Sequencing was carried out using peripheral blood. These receptors were taken from a man aged 18 to 29 with active or convalescent COVID-19.

CDR3 DNA sequence: TGCGCCAGCAGCGCGGGGGCGCGAACTGAAGCTTTCTTT. Translating it yields CASSAGARTEAFF. J is TRBJ1-1 and V is TRBV5-1; the D gene is possibly TRBD1 (6 bases). The CDR3 totals 13 residues. Germline V gene data show CDR1 as SGHRS and CDR2 as YFSETQ. The ends were cut back, 4 bases at V and 5 bases at J, with 12 bases in the middle.

Concerning this clone itself: The junction does not match germline at one end; this may be a read error. J is TRBJ2-7 and V is TRBV14, with D possibly being TRBD1 (5 bases). The CDR3 length is 12 residues. CDR1 is SGHDN and CDR2 is FVKESK in the germline V gene. CDR3 sequence: CASSHVDSRSHF. As DNA, the CDR3 is TGTGCCAGCAGCCACGTCGACAGCCGATCGCACTTC.

The chain is built from TRBV9 and TRBJ1-5; 9 nucleotides line up with TRBD1. The CDR3 is 15 residues long. V was clipped by 2 bases and J by 4 bases; unmatched bases: 4. Germline CDR1 reads SGDLS; CDR2 reads YYNGEE. The CDR3 loop reads CASSVGQGRNQPQHF. CDR3 nucleotide sequence: TGTGCCAGCAGCGTCGGACAGGGGAGAAATCAGCCCCAGCATTTT.

This chain uses TRBV7-2 with TRBJ2-3, with 11 bases fitting TRBD2. The germline CDR1 and CDR2 sequences are SGHTA and FQGNSA. The CDR3 has 14 residues. Losses at the gene ends were 4 bases for V and 4 bases for J; bases not matched to a gene: 1. The CDR3 DNA reads as TGTGCCAGCAGCTCACTAGCGGGAGCAGATACGCAGTATTTT. Translated, it gives CASSSLAGADTQYF.

The V and J genes are TRBV28 and TRBJ1-1, with TRBD1 identical over 9 bases. Germline V CDR1 and CDR2: MDHEN, SYDVKM. V lost 7 bases to trimming and J lost 4 bases; unmatched junction nucleotides: 10. This CDR3 comprises 15 residues. For the CDR3, the DNA is TGTGCCAGCATTTCGGCTGGGACAGGGATCACTGAAGCTTTCTTT. As protein: CASISAGTGITEAFF.

The chain carries TRBV5-1 and TRBJ2-3; 9 positions agree with TRBD2. Germline V gene lookup returns CDR1 SGHRS and CDR2 YFSETQ. This CDR3 is built from 16 residues. V was clipped by 4 bases and J by 4 bases; unmatched bases: 10. The DNA of the CDR3 is TGCGCCAGCAGCCTACGGTTAGCGGGAGAATCAGATACGCAGTATTTT. Protein sequence: CASSLRLAGESDTQYF.

J is TRBJ2-1 and V is TRBV27, with TRBD2 matching over 14 bases. V dropped 1 base and J dropped 7; count of bases not matched to a gene: 3. CDR1 MNHEY and CDR2 SMNVEV come from the germline V gene (reference sequence). This CDR3 comprises 16 residues. Written as DNA, the CDR3 is TGTGCCAGCAGTTTATTAGGACTAGCGGGGGGAAATGAGCAGTTCTTC. This encodes CASSLLGLAGGNEQFF.

The chain has TRBV2 and TRBJ1-4, with 9 bases identical to TRBD1. This CDR3 region has 14 residues. J gave up 7 bases and V 6 bases, and 6 bases lay outside the gene matches. The V gene's germline CDR1 is SNHLY and CDR2 FYNNEI. The CDR3 DNA reads TGTGCCAGCAGGCCGGGACAGGGAGGTGAAAAACTGTTTTTT. As protein: CASRPGQGGEKLFF.

V gene TRBV19 combines with J gene TRBJ2-7, with TRBD2 matching over 11 bases. Trimming removed 4 bases from V and 4 bases from J; junction bases left unmatched: 9. CDR1 LNHDA and CDR2 SQIVND come from the germline V gene (reference sequence). CDR3 length equals 16 residues. Here the CDR3 DNA reads TGTGCCAGTAGTACCAGAACTAGCGGGAGAACTTACGAGCAGTACTTC. This sequence encodes CASSTRTSGRTYEQYF.

The rearrangement joins TRBV24-1 to TRBJ2-4; possibly TRBD1 for D (5 bases). V was shortened by 10 bases and J by 9 bases, with 15 bases between the two germline ends. Germline values: CDR1 KGHDR, CDR2 SFDVKD. This CDR3 has 12 amino acids. CDR3 residues: CATKDTTGIQYF. CDR3 coding DNA: TGTGCCACTAAGGACACCACGGGCATTCAGTACTTC.

This clone was counted many times. The chain combines TRBV20-1 with TRBJ2-3; 8 positions agree with TRBD2. The CDR3 loop spans 15 amino acids. The V gene's germline CDR1 is DFQATT and CDR2 SNEGSKA (reference sequence). The V segment lost 3 bases and the J segment 5 bases; nucleotides outside the gene matches: 10. CDR3 bases: TGCAGTGCTAGTGAGAGCGGGGGAGGTGTAGATACGCAGTATTTT. Its protein is CSASESGGGVDTQYF.

The J gene is TRBJ1-1, the V gene TRBV7-9; D might be TRBD1 (5 bases). The CDR3 extends over 15 amino acids. V was shortened by 4 bases and J by 1 base, with 13 bases between the two germline ends. The germline gives CDR1 SEHNR, CDR2 FQNEAQ (reference sequence). The CDR3 loop reads CASSSELGGNTEAFF. CDR3 nucleotides: TGTGCCAGCAGCTCCGAGTTGGGGGGGAACACTGAAGCTTTCTTT.

V usage is TRBV19 and J usage is TRBJ2-2; the match to TRBD2 covers 11 bases. Germline-derived CDR1 and CDR2 are LNHDA and SQIVND (reference sequence). J lost 0 bases, V lost 8 bases, and 2 bases had no gene match. The CDR3 totals 15 residues. The CDR3 coding sequence is TGTGCCAGTCGGACTAGCGGGCCGAACACCGGGGAGCTGTTTTTT. This gives the protein CASRTSGPNTGELFF.

CDR3 DNA: TGTGCCAGTAGTATAGTAGGGAGCGGGGATCAGCCCCAGCATTTT. Amino acid sequence: CASSIVGSGDQPQHF. The chain uses TRBV19 and TRBJ1-5; no clear D. This CDR3 spans 15 amino acids. Germline V gene lookup returns CDR1 LNHDA and CDR2 SQIVND (reference sequence). The V end was cut by 1 base, the J end by 5 bases, with 12 bases between.

This chain uses TRBV4-1 with TRBJ1-2; D not certain. With 0 bases removed from V and 8 bases from J, the gap between germline ends came to 13 bases. CDR3 size: 14 residues. CDR1 is MGHRA and CDR2 is YSYEKL in the germline V gene. In DNA, the CDR3 is TGCGCCAGCAGCCAAGAGAGAAGGCTGGGCGGCTACACCTTC. Its protein product is CASSQERRLGGYTF.

The V call is TRBV3-1 (or the pseudogene TRBV3-2), the J call TRBJ1-5, with D tentatively TRBD1 (5 bases). Germline values: CDR1 LGHDT, CDR2 YNNKEL (reference sequence). Trimming took off 1 base at V and 6 bases at J, with 13 bases between the two ends. This CDR3 is built from 15 residues. The CDR3 DNA reads TGTGCCAGCAGCCAAGGGACCGGGGGACCTCAGCCCCAGCATTTT. Translated, it gives CASSQGTGGPQPQHF.

This clone has a single count. The chain employs TRBV5-5 and TRBJ1-5, with D maybe TRBD1 (5 bases). V was shortened by 4 bases and J by 9 bases, with 20 bases between the two germline ends. Looked up from germline, CDR1 is SGHKS and CDR2 is YYEKEE (reference sequence). The length of the CDR3 is 15 residues. Here the CDR3 DNA reads TGTGCCAGCAGCCCAGCAGGGTTGCCAAGAGGGCCCCAGCATTTT. Amino acids: CASSPAGLPRGPQHF.

By sample share, this clone is large. The chain links TRBV29-1 to TRBJ1-1; no clear D. Trimming pared 4 bases from V and 4 bases from J, leaving 16 bases between. The V gene's germline CDR1 is SQVTM and CDR2 ANQGSEA. The CDR3 has 14 amino acids. This CDR3 reads CSVVLGMGITEAFF. The CDR3 nucleotides are TGCAGCGTTGTGCTCGGGATGGGAATCACTGAAGCTTTCTTT.

The chain combines TRBV27 with TRBJ2-5; tentative D call: TRBD2 (5 bases). Germline V CDR1 and CDR2: MNHEY, SMNVEV (reference sequence). CDR3 length: 11 amino acids. V was shortened by 3 bases and J by 8 bases, with 7 bases between the two germline ends. In DNA, the CDR3 is TGTGCCAGCAGTTTTGGGAGAACCCAGTACTTC. It translates to CASSFGRTQYF.

The chain uses TRBV29-1 and TRBJ2-3, with D perhaps matching TRBD2 (5 bases). The CDR3 is made up of 14 amino acids. Per germline, CDR1 SQVTM and CDR2 ANQGSEA. Trimming removed 3 bases from V and 1 base from J, with 11 bases in between. This CDR3 is CSVETDGGTDTQYF. The DNA for the CDR3 is TGCAGCGTTGAGACGGACGGGGGCACAGATACGCAGTATTTT.

The V gene is TRBV6-5, the J gene TRBJ2-7, with 12 bases lining up with TRBD2. V lost 6 bases to trimming and J lost 1 base; unmatched junction nucleotides: 4. This CDR3 is 15 amino acids long. Germline loops: CDR1 MNHEY, CDR2 SVGAGI. The CDR3 region is CASSKLAGGSYEQYF. DNA for the CDR3: TGTGCCAGCAGCAAACTAGCGGGAGGTTCCTACGAGCAGTACTTC.

This chain joins TRBV29-1 and TRBJ2-1; D assignment may be TRBD1 or TRBD2 (7 bases each). The V and J ends lost 7 bases and 2 bases respectively, with 21 bases between them. The CDR3 covers 16 residues. CDR1 and CDR2 from the germline V gene are SQVTM and ANQGSEA. Written as DNA, the CDR3 is TGCAGCGCAGGGGGGTCTAGCGGTATTGCCTACAATGAGCAGTTCTTC. Translated, it gives CSAGGSSGIAYNEQFF.

The V and J genes are TRBV19 and TRBJ2-1; a possible D gene is TRBD2 (5 bases). This CDR3 is built from 15 residues. Trimming took off 3 bases at V and 7 bases at J, with 16 bases between the two ends. Germline V gene data show CDR1 as LNHDA and CDR2 as SQIVND (reference sequence). The CDR3 nucleotides are TGTGCCAGTAGTATCACTAGGTCGGTGGATAATGAGCAGTTCTTC. This translates into CASSITRSVDNEQFF.

The chain employs TRBV4-3 and TRBJ2-3, with a possible D match to TRBD1 (5 bases). The CDR3 contains 15 residues. V was trimmed by 0 bases and J by 3 bases, leaving 10 bases between them. Germline CDR1 reads LGHNA; CDR2 reads YSLEER. DNA of the CDR3: TGCGCCAGCAGCCAAGATAGGGGCCAAACAGATACGCAGTATTTT. Protein product: CASSQDRGQTDTQYF.

This chain joins TRBV5-5 and TRBJ2-3; D unclear. In germline, CDR1 is SGHKS, CDR2 YYEKEE (reference sequence). CDR3 length: 13 amino acids. Trimming took off 2 bases at V and 6 bases at J, with 10 bases between the two ends. CDR3 nucleotide sequence: TGTGCCAGCAGCTTTACCCCCGGGGATACGCAGTATTTT. Protein: CASSFTPGDTQYF.

This clone occurred a few times. V is TRBV11-3 and J is TRBJ1-3, with a possible D match to TRBD1 (6 bases). The germline CDR1 and CDR2 sequences are SGHNT and YENEEA. The CDR3 is 12 residues long. The ends were cut back, 6 bases at V and 7 bases at J, with 10 bases in the middle. CDR3 nucleotides: TGTGCCAGCAGGACCCAGGGGAACACCATATATTTT. The encoded protein is CASRTQGNTIYF. Full variable domain (rest looked up from reference TRBV11-3 and TRBJ1-3): EAGVVQSPRYKIIEKKQPVAFWCNPISGHNTLYWYLQNLGQGPELLIRYENEEAVDDSQLPKDRFSAERLKGVDSTLKIQPAELGDSAVYLCASRTQGNTIYFGEGSWLTVV.

CDR3 residues: CASSLGGTGAYEQYF. The CDR3 DNA sequence: TGTGCCAGCAGCCTAGGCGGGACAGGGGCCTACGAGCAGTACTTC. The chain uses TRBV7-2 and TRBJ2-7; 10 bases are a match to TRBD1. The length of the CDR3 is 15 residues. Germline CDR1 and CDR2: SGHTA and FQGNSA. V gave up 5 bases and J gave up 2 bases; unmatched junction bases: 6.